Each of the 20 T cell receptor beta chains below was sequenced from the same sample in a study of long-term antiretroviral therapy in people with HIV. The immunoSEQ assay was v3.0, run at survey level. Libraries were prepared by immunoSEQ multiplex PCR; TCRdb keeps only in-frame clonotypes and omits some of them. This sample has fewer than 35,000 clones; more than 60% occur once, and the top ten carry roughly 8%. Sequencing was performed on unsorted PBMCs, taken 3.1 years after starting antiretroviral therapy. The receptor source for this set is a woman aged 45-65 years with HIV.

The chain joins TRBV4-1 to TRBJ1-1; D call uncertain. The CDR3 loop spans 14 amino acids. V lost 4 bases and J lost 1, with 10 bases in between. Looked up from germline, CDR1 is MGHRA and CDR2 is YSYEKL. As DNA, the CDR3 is TGCGCCAGCAGCCGGACTAATGCGAACACTGAAGCTTTCTTT. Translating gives CASSRTNANTEAFF.

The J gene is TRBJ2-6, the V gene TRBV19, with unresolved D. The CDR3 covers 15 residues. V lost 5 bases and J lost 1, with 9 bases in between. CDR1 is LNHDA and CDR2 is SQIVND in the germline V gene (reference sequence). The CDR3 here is CASSPSGSGANVLTF. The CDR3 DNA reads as TGTGCCAGTAGTCCTTCCGGGTCTGGGGCCAACGTCCTGACTTTC. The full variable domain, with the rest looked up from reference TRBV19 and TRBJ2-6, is DGGITQSPKYLFRKEGQNVTLSCEQNLNHDAMYWYRQDPGQGLRLIYYSQIVNDFQKGDIAEGYSVSREKKESFPLTVTSAQKNPTAFYLCASSPSGSGANVLTFGAGSRLTVL.

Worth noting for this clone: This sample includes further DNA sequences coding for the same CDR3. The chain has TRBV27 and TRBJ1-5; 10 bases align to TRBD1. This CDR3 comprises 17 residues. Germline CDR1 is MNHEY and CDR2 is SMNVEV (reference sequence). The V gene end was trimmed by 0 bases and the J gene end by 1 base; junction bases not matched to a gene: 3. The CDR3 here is CASSLSGGQGSNQPQHF. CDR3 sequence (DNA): TGTGCCAGCAGTTTATCTGGGGGACAGGGGAGCAATCAGCCCCAGCATTTT.

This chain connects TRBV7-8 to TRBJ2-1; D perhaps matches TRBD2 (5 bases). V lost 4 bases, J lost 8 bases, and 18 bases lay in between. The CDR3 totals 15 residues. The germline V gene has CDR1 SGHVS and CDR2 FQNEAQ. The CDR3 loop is CASSSHLEGSDEQFF. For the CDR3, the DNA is TGTGCCAGCAGCTCCCACCTAGAGGGATCCGATGAGCAGTTCTTC. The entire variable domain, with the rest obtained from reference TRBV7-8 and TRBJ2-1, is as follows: GAGVSQSPRYKVAKRGQDVALRCDPISGHVSLFWYQQALGQGPEFLTYFQNEAQLDKSGLPSDRFFAERPEGSVSTLKIQRTQQEDSAVYLCASSSHLEGSDEQFFGPGTRLTVL.

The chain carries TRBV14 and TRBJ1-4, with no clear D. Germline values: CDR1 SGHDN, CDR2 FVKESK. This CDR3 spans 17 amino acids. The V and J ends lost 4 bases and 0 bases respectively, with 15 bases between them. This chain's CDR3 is CASSPVGPIATNEKLFF. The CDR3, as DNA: TGTGCCAGCAGCCCAGTTGGCCCTATCGCAACTAATGAAAAACTGTTTTTT.

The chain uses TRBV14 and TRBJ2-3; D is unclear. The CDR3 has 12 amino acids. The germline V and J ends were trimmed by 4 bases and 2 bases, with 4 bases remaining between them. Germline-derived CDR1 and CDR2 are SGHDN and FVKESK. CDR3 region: CASSRFTDTQYF. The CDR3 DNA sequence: TGTGCCAGCAGCCGATTCACAGATACGCAGTATTTT.

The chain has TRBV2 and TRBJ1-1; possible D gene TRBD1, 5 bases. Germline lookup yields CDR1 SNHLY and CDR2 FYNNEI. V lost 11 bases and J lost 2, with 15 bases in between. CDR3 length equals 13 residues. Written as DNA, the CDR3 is TGTGCCGACGTCCGGGACGGCAACACTGAAGCTTTCTTT. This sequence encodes CADVRDGNTEAFF. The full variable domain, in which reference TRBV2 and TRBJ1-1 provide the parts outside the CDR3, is EPEVTQTPSHQVTQMGQEVILRCVPISNHLYFYWYRQILGQKVEFLVSFYNNEISEKSEIFDDQFSVERPDGSNFTLKIRSTKLEDSAMYFCADVRDGNTEAFFGQGTRLTVV.

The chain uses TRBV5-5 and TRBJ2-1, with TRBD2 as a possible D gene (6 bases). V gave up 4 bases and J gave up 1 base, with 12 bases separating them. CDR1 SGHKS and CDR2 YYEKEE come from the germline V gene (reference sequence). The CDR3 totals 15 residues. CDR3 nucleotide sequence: TGTGCCAGCAGCACCGGGACTCTATCCTACAATGAGCAGTTCTTC. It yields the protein CASSTGTLSYNEQFF.

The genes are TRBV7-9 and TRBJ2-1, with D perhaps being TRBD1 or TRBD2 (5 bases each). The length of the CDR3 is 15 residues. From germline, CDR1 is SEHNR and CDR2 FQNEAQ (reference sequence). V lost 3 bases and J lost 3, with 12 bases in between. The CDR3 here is CASSLRGAVYNEQFF. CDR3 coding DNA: TGTGCCAGCAGCTTGAGAGGGGCCGTCTACAATGAGCAGTTCTTC.

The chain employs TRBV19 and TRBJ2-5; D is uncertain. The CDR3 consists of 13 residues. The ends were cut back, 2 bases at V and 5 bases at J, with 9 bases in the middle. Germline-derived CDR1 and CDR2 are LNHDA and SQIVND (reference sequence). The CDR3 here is CASSIMARETQYF. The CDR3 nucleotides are TGTGCCAGTAGTATAATGGCACGGGAGACCCAGTACTTC.

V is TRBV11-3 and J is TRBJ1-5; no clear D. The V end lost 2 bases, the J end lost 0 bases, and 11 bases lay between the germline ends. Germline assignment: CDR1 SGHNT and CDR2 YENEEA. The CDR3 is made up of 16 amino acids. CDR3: CASSLKSAYSNQPQHF. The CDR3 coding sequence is TGTGCCAGCAGCTTAAAGTCGGCATATAGCAATCAGCCCCAGCATTTT.

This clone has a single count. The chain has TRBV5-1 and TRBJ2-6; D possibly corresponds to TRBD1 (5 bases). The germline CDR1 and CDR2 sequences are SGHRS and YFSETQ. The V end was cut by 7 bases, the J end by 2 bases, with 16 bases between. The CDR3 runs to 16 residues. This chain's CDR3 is CASVGQGGTGANVLTF. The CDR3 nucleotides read TGCGCCAGCGTCGGGCAGGGTGGCACTGGGGCCAACGTCCTGACTTTC.

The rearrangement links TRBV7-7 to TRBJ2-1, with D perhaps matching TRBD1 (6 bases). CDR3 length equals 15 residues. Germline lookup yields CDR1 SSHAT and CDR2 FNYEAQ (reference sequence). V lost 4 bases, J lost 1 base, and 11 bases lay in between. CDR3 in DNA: TGTGCCAGCAGCTCAGCGACAGGTTCCTACAATGAGCAGTTCTTC. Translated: CASSSATGSYNEQFF.

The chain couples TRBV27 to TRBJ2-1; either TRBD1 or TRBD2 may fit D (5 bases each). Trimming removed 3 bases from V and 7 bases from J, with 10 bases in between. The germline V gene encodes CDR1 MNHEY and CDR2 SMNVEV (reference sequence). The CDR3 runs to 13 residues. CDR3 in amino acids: CASSFEGPNEQFF. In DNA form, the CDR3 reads TGTGCCAGCAGTTTCGAGGGACCGAATGAGCAGTTCTTC.

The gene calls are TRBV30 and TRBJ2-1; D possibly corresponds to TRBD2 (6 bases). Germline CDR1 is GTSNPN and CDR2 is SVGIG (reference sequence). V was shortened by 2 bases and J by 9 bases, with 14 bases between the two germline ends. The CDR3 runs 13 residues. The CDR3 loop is CAWSIDQEGEQFF. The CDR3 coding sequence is TGTGCCTGGAGTATAGACCAGGAGGGTGAGCAGTTCTTC.

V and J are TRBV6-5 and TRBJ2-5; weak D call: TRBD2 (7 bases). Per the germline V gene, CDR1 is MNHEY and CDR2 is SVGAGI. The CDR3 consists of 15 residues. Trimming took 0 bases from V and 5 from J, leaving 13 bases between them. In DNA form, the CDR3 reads TGTGCCAGCAGTTACTCCGGACTAGGGGGGGAGACCCAGTACTTC. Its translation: CASSYSGLGGETQYF.

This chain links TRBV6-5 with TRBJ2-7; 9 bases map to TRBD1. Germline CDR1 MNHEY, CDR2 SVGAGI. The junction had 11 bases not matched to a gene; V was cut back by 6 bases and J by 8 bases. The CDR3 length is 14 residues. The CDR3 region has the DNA TGTGCCAGCAGCGTCGGGACAGGGCAAACGAAGCAGTACTTC. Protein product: CASSVGTGQTKQYF.

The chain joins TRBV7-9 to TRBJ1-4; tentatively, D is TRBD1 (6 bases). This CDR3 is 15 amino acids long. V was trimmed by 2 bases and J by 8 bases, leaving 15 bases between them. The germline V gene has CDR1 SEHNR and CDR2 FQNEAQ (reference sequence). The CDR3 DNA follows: TGTGCCAGCAGCTTATCTCTACAGGGTAGAGAAAAACTGTTTTTT. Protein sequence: CASSLSLQGREKLFF.

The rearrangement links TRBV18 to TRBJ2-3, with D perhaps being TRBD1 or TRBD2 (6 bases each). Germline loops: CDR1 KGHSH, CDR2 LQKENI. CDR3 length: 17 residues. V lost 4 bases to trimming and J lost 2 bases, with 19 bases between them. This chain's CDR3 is CASSRGVPGANTDTQYF. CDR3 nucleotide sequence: TGTGCCAGCTCACGGGGGGTTCCGGGGGCCAACACAGATACGCAGTATTTT.

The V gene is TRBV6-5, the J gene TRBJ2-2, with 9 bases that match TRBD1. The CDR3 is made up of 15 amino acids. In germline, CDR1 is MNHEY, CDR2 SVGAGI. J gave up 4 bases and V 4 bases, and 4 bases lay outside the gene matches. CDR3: CASSSGQGGTGELFF. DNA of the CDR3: TGTGCCAGCAGTTCGGGACAGGGCGGCACCGGGGAGCTGTTTTTT.